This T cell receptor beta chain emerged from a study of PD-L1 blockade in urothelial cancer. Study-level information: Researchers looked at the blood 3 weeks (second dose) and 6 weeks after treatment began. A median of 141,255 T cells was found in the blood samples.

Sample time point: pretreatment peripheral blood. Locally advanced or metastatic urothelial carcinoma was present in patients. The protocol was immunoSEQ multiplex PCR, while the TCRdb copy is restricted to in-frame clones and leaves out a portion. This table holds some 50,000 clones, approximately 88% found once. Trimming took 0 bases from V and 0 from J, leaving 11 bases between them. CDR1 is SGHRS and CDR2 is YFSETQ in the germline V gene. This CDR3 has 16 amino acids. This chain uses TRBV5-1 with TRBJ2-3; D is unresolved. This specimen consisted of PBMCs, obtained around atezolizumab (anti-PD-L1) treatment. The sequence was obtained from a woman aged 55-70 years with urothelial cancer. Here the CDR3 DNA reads TGCGCCAGCAGCTTGGCGGCTGACTCTAGCACAGATACGCAGTATTTT. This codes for CASSLAADSSTDTQYF.